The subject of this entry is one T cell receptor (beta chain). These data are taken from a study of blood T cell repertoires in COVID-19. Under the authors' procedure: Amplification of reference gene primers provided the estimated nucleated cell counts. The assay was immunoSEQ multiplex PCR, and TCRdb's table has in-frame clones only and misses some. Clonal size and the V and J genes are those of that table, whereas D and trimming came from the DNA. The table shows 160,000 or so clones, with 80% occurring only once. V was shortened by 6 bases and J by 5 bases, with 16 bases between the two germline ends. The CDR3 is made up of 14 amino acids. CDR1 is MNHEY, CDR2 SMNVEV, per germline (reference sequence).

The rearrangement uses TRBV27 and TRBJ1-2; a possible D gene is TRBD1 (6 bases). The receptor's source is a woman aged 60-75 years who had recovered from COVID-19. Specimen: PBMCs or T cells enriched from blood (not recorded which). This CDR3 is CASSFQGREYGYTF. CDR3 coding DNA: TGTGCCAGCAGCTTCCAGGGGAGGGAGTATGGCTACACCTTC.